Sequencing of this T cell receptor (beta chain) was carried out in a study of shared clonotypes between healthy human individuals. Regarding the study as a whole: Sharing of clonotypes among donors was expected to vary with sequencing depth.

Investigators divided CD4+ cells into CD45RA+ naive and CD45RA-negative memory subsets. Of note for this clone: Its antigen remains unidentified.

Methods used by the authors: There were no quality scores in the junction-only immunoSEQ sequences, so filtering differed. Measured with immunoSEQ multiplex PCR; TCRdb has only the in-frame clones, and not every one. The DNA was the basis for D and trimming; V, J and clone size are from that table. The repertoire consists of over a million clones, with around 95% occurring once and the leading ten covering roughly 1.2%. Trimming removed 1 base from V and 4 bases from J, with 10 bases in between. The CDR3 is 14 amino acids. The germline CDR1 and CDR2 sequences are SGHTA and FQGNSA. The V call is TRBV7-2, the J call TRBJ1-2; D unclear. This clonotype originated in a young man in good health. The sequencing input was naive CD4+ T cells sorted from blood. As to subset: CD45RA+ positively selected. CDR3 sequence: CASSLERSGYGYTF. The CDR3 DNA reads as TGTGCCAGCAGCTTAGAACGGTCAGGCTATGGCTACACCTTC.